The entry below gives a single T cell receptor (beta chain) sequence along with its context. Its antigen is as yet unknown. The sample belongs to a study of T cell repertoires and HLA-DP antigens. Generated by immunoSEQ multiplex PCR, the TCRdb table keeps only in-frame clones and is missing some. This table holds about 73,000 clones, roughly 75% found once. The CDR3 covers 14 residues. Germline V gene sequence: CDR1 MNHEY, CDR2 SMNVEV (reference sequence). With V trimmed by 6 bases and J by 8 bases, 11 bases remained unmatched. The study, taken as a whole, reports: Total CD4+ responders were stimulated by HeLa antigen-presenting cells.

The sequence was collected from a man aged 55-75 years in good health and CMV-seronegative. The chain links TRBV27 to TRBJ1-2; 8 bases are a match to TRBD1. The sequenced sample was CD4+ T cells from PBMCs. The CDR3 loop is CASREIRTGFGYTF. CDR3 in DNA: TGTGCCAGCAGGGAGATCAGGACAGGGTTCGGCTACACCTTC.